A single TCR beta chain is shown here with its context. Its binding antigen is unknown. Within one base of it there is no much larger clone, and no base qualities were kept. The library was prepared using the immunoSEQ multiplex PCR assay. For the multiplex PCR, a mixture combining 60 forward primers for TCR Vbeta segments and 13 reverse primers for TCR Jbeta segments was used. A multiplex PCR assay on genomic DNA amplified the CDR3 region of rearranged TCR beta genes. The Illumina HiSeq System was used to sequence the amplified TCR beta libraries as 87-base-pair reads. The source study handled its data this way. A later analysis tallied 80 million to 95 million unique TCR beta chains across the 640 or so repertoires, and approximately 12 million of those chains were shared by two or more donors. A nearest-neighbor algorithm error-corrected the raw reads and collapsed the reads into unique sequences, merging closely related sequences to remove PCR and sequencing errors. To assign V, D and J gene segments, CDR3 sequences were aligned to IMGT reference sequences. For a sequence to be retained, a match of at least six nucleotides was required to both a V gene segment and a J gene segment. A rearrangement counted as productive if the CDR3 had no stop codons and remained in frame with V and J, and every other rearrangement counted as non-productive. CDR3 was defined by IMGT convention, running from the second conserved V-encoded cysteine to the conserved J-encoded phenylalanine. The earlier analysis of approximately 500 of the donors excluded sequences that lacked an unambiguous match to a single V gene segment. In an earlier analysis of roughly 500 of the donors, V segments were called functional above 56.7% productive rearrangements and were called segregating when the between-donor standard deviation exceeded 5%. To diagnose cytomegalovirus status from the catalog of TCR beta chain sequences, a statistical classification framework was built. In a later analysis, V and J genes were assigned by comparing TCR nucleotide sequences against IMGT/GENE-DB human TR gene sequences. Using the TCRdist pipeline, a later analysis assigned CDR3 sequences along with most-parsimonious VDJ recombination scenarios. A later analysis defined each TCR beta chain by its CDR3 amino acid sequence plus V-gene family, and excluded reads lacking a unique V-gene family. In a later analysis, 450 to 600 highly shared, low-generation-probability nucleotide sequences were removed to address suspected cross-contamination and a sequencing artifact. In a later analysis, a clonal expansion index was calculated for each public chain from normalized within-repertoire ranks of inferred template counts. In a later analysis, generation probabilities were computed with a VDJ recombination model fitted to out-of-frame rearrangements, and the resulting probabilities were checked against IGoR. Hypergeometric tests were used in a later analysis to score TCR-TCR, TCR-HLA and TCR-CMV co-occurrence, with a repertoire-size bias correction applied to the TCR pairs. A later analysis estimated false discovery rates by permuting HLA or CMV assignments 20 times. In a later analysis, co-occurring TCRs were grouped using DBSCAN, and TCRdist sequence similarity was added for clustering within HLA-allele-positive subsets. Repertoires with fewer than 30,000 or more than 120,000 public chains were left out of co-occurrence clustering, as were five repertoires with anomalous nucleotide sharing. Sourced from immuneACCESS, this table was stored by TCRdb with only in-frame sequences that have V and J called. A share of the clones is absent; for the studies checked, an unresolved V gene accounts for under half, and the remainder has no known explanation. That table gives V, J and clone size, and the DNA gave D and trimming. Present in this sample are approximately 160,000 clones, more than 65% of which were seen just once. The ten largest clones add up to 1.3% of the sample.

The cohort comprised some 680 healthy bone marrow donors. All cohort members were sampled while nominally healthy, although unrecorded immune exposures were likely present. The donor tested CMV seropositive and was one of the 289 seropositive cohort members. Every donor gave a peripheral blood sample, and the peripheral blood mononuclear cells from that sample were used for TCR beta sequencing. The Qiagen DNeasy Blood Extraction Kit was used to extract genomic DNA from the blood cell samples. This entry comes from a study of cytomegalovirus exposure and HLA in healthy donors (dated by TCRdb to 2015 to 2018). At the level of the whole study: An earlier analysis of some 500 of the donors reported 276 Gb of sequence data and 100 million to 130 million unique TCR beta sequences from around 200 million T cells. A separate validation cohort of some 130 different subjects was used in addition to the approximately 670-subject first cohort. Approximately 300 gigabases of sequencing data and around 88 million unique TCR sequences made up an early release that covered approximately 700 HLA-typed donors. High-throughput TCR immunosequencing, statistical association of individual TCRs with disease status, and machine learning were combined to predict cytomegalovirus infection status. Both class I and class II loci were covered by HLA typing, at four-digit resolution. Using immunosequencing, the study profiled T cell repertoires from fewer than 850 subjects and related those repertoires to cytomegalovirus serostatus. About 5 DR-DQ haplotypes were handled as single units for association and clustering, since linkage in the cohort was strong. Of the roughly 410 genotyped donors, roughly 80% were placed in the genetic ancestry cluster associated with self-reported Caucasian donors. The number of donors typed differed by locus, with 629-630 for A, B, C, DRB1 and DQB1, around 500 for DQA1, 606 for DPA1, and under 490 for DPB1. Across roughly 420 genotyped donors of the cohort, an average of approximately 240,000 unique TCR beta nucleotide sequences per donor were sequenced, and approximately 19% of those sequences were non-productive. The study aimed to test whether signatures of past pathogen exposure could be identified by cataloging public T cell receptors. Every discovery cohort repertoire had been produced on one sequencing platform. The later analysis used no new phenotypic data to find candidate immune exposures, relying instead on TCR beta sequences and their occurrence across donors. Donor age, sex, ethnicity and CMV serostatus were compiled alongside the repertoire data. In a later analysis, previously published TCR beta repertoires from roughly 710 donors were re-analyzed and high-resolution HLA genotyping was added so that TCR occurrence patterns could be studied. In an earlier analysis of 500 to 650 of the donors, high-throughput TCR beta sequencing was used to judge whether each TCR beta V gene segment behaved as functional or pseudogenic. A later genetic analysis took genome-wide SNP genotypes for about 60% of the roughly 670 donors and used that subset as a discovery cohort.

The investigation overall reported the following: Broadly in line with IMGT annotations, most TCR beta V segments showed up in productive rearrangements about 90% or about 30% of the time in an earlier analysis of approximately 600 of the donors. According to a later genetic analysis, donors in an Asian-associated ancestry cluster had fewer N-insertions in productive TCRs than the approximately 690-donor mean. In vitro tests confirmed that a few of the cytomegalovirus-associated TCR beta chains recognize cytomegalovirus antigens. At a false discovery rate of 0.05, a later analysis linked some 17,000 TCR beta sequences to specific HLA alleles. In this cohort, only TCR beta chains were sequenced, and detectable features were limited by the absence of alpha or paired-chain data. When HLA alleles, especially DR and DQ, strongly co-occurred, TCR associations were difficult to assign to individual alleles. The study gave a list of about 150 TCR beta chains associated with cytomegalovirus. The earlier analysis of 587 of the donors excluded roughly 17 rarely observed V segments, including chromosome 9 orphons, because counts were too low. Immune exposure information for the cohort was limited to CMV serostatus. The presence/absence analyses assumed that sequencing depth was roughly uniform across donors, and that assumption may not be true. A further reported finding was that TCR beta sequences accurately predicted the HLA-A and HLA-B alleles for most subjects in the first cohort. It was suggested by the authors that the approach could potentially be generalized to other disease states and immunological phenotypes. A group of highly shared sequence variants was considered likely to be a technical artifact of the sequencing pipeline. In a later analysis, the rate of TCR association differed among HLA loci, with DRB1 alleles having the most associated TCRs and HLA-C alleles having the fewest. In both the original and validation cohorts, the classifier was reported to diagnose cytomegalovirus status with high specificity and sensitivity. Most CMV-associated TCR beta chains appeared to be HLA-restricted in a later analysis, and the HLA associations seemed to be driven largely by CMV exposure. Because HLA typing was missing for some donors at each locus, association tests included only the typed subset. In a later analysis, several top co-occurrence clusters were reported to appear linked to parvovirus B19, influenza, CMV and Epstein-Barr virus. In a later genetic analysis, a missense DCLRE1C variant was associated with V-gene and J-gene trimming of TCR beta chains, and the association was replicated in an independent cohort. Correlated functional status among segregating V segments might be attributable to linkage disequilibrium, but an unknown experimental factor could not be ruled out. A later analysis found that HLA-associated TCR beta chains were more clonally expanded and had lower generation probabilities than equally common non-associated chains. Most TCR sequences were observed very rarely across donors, whereas some public TCRs were present in many individuals.

The sequence came from a man aged 45-65 years in good health and CMV-seropositive. Sequencing used PBMCs.

The CDR3: CASSPGSRYEQYF. The bases are TGCGCCAGCAGCCCCGGTAGTCGCTACGAGCAGTACTTC. The chain uses TRBV5-1 and TRBJ2-7; no D gene can be assigned with confidence. Sequences SGHRS (CDR1) and YFSETQ (CDR2) are obtained from the germline V gene. Deletion took 4 bases off V and 3 bases off J, with a span of 11 bases between the germline ends. The CDR3 starts with the cysteine, ends with the phenylalanine, and has 13 residues. Only the CDR3 portion is preserved as DNA: 39 bases, with reading frame beginning at the first base.